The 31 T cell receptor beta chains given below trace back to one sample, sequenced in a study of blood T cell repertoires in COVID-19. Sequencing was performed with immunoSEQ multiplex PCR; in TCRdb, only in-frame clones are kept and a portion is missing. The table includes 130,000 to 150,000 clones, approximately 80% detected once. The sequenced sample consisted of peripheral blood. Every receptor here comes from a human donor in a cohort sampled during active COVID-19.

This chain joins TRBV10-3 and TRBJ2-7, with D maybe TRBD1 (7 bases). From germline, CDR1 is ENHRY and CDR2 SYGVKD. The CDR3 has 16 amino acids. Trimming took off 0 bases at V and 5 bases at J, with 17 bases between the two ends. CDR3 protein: CAISESVGAGGNEQYF. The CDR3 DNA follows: TGTGCCATCAGTGAGTCGGTTGGGGCAGGGGGGAACGAGCAGTACTTC.

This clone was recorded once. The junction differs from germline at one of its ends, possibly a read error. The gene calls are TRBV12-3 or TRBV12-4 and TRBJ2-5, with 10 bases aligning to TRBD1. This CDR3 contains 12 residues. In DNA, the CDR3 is TGTGCCAGCAGCCAGACAGGGGGCCCGGGGGACTTC. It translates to CASSQTGGPGDF.

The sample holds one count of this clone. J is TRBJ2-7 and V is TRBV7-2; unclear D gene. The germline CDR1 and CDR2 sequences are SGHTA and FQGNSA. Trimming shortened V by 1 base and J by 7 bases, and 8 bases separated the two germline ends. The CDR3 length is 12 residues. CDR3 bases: TGTGCCAGCAGCTTAGTCCTCCAGGAGCAGTACTTC. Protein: CASSLVLQEQYF.

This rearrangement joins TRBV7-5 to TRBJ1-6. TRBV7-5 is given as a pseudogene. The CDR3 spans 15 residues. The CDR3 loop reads CVRSLRGNGNSPLHF. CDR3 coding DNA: TGTGTCAGAAGCCTCCGGGGGAACGGGAATTCACCCCTCCACTTT.

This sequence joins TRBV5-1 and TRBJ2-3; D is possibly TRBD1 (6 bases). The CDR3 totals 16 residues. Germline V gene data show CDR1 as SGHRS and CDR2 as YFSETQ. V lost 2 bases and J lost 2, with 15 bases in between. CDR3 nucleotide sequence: TGCGCCAGCAGCTTCGGGACATTGGGGGACACAGATACGCAGTATTTT. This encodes CASSFGTLGDTDTQYF.

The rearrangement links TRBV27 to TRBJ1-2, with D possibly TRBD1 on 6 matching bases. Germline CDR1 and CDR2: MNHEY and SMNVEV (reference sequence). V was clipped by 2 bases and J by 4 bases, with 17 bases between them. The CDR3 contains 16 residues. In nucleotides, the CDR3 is TGTGCCAGCAGTTTACGAGCGGGGGGCGGACTCTATGGCTACACCTTC. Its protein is CASSLRAGGGLYGYTF.

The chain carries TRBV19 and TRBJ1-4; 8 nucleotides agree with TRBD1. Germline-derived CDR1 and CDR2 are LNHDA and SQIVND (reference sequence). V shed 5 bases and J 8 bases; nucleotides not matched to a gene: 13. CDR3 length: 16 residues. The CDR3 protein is CASSLLGGTGTEKLFF. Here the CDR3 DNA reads TGTGCCAGTAGTCTCCTGGGGGGGACAGGAACCGAAAAACTGTTTTTT.

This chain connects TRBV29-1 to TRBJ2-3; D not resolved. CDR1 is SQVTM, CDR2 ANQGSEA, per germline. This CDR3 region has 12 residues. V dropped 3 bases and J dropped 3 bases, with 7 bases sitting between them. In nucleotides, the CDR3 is TGCAGCGTTGATAAACAGACAGATACGCAGTATTTT. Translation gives CSVDKQTDTQYF.

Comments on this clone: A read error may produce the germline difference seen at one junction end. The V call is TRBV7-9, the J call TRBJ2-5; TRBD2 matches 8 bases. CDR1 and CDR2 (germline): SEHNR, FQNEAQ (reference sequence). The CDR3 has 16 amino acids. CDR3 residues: CASSPRGAGVQKTQYF. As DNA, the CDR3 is TGTGCCAGCAGCCCCAGGGGAGCGGGGGTCCAAAAGACCCAGTACTTC. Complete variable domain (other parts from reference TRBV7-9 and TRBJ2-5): DTGVSQNPRHKITKRGQNVTFRCDPISEHNRLYWYRQTLGQGPEFLTYFQNEAQLEKSRLLSDRFSAERPKGSFSTLEIQRTEQGDSAMYLCASSPRGAGVQKTQYFGPGTRLLVL.

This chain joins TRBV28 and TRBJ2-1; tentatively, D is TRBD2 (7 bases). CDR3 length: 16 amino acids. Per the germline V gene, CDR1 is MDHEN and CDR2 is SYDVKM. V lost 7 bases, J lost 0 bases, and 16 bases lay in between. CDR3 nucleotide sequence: TGTGCCAGCAAGGGGGGGGACCCGAGCTCCTACAATGAGCAGTTCTTC. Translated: CASKGGDPSSYNEQFF. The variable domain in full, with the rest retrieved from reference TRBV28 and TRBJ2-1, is DVKVTQSSRYLVKRTGEKVFLECVQDMDHENMFWYRQDPGLGLRLIYFSYDVKMKEKGDIPEGYSVSREKKERFSLILESASTNQTSMYLCASKGGDPSSYNEQFFGPGTRLTVL.

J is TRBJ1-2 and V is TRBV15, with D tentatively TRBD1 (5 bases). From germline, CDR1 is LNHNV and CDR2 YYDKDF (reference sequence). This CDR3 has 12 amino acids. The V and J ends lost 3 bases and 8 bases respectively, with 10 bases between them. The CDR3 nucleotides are TGTGCCACCAGCAGCTTCGGGGGGGGCTACACCTTC. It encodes CATSSFGGGYTF. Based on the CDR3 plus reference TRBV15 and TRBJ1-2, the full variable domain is DAMVIQNPRYQVTQFGKPVTLSCSQTLNHNVMYWYQQKSSQAPKLLFHYYDKDFNNEADTPDNFQSRRPNTSFCFLDIRSPGLGDTAMYLCATSSFGGGYTFGSGTRLTVV.

Written as DNA, the CDR3 is TGTGCCAGCAGCCCTCGGACAGGGGTCAATGAGCAGTTCTTC. Its protein is CASSPRTGVNEQFF. This chain links TRBV5-4 with TRBJ2-1, with 9 nucleotides matching TRBD1. Germline CDR1 and CDR2: SGHNT and YYREEE (reference sequence). The CDR3 loop spans 14 amino acids. Losses at the gene ends were 4 bases for V and 6 bases for J; bases not matched to a gene: 5.

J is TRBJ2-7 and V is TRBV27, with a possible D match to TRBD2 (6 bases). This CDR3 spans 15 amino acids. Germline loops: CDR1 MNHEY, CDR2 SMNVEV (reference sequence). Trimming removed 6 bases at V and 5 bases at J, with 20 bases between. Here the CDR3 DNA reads TGTGCCAGCAGATCCGGGGCTAGCGTAGCCCACGAGCAGTACTTC. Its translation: CASRSGASVAHEQYF.

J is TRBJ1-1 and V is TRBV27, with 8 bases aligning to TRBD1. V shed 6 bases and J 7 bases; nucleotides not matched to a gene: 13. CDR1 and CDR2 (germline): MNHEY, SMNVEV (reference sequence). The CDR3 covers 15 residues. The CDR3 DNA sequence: TGTGCCAGCAGCTTAACCGGACAGGGTTTAAGTGAAGCTTTCTTT. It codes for CASSLTGQGLSEAFF.

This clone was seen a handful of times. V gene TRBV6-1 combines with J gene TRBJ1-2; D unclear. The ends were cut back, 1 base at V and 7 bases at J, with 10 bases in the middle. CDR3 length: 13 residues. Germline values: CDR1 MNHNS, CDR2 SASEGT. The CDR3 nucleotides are TGTGCCAGCAGTGAAGGTACAGTGGGTGGCTACACCTTC. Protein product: CASSEGTVGGYTF.

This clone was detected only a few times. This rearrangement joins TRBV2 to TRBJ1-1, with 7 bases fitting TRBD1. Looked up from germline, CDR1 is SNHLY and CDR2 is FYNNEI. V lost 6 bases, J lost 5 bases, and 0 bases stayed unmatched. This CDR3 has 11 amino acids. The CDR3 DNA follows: TGTGCCAGCAGCAGGGGGACTGAAGCTTTCTTT. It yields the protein CASSRGTEAFF. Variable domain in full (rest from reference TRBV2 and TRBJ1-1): EPEVTQTPSHQVTQMGQEVILRCVPISNHLYFYWYRQILGQKVEFLVSFYNNEISEKSEIFDDQFSVERPDGSNFTLKIRSTKLEDSAMYFCASSRGTEAFFGQGTRLTVV.

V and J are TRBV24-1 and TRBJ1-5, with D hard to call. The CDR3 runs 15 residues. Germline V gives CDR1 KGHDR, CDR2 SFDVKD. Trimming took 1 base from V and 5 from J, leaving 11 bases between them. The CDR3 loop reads CATSDLVRIHQPQHF. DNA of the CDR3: TGTGCCACCAGTGATTTAGTGAGGATCCATCAGCCCCAGCATTTT.

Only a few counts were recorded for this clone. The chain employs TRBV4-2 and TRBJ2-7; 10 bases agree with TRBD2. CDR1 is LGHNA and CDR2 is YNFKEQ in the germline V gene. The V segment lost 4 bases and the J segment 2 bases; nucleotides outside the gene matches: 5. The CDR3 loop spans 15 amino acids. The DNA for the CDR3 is TGTGCCAGCAGCCCCCGGACTAGCGGCCCCTACGAGCAGTACTTC. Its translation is CASSPRTSGPYEQYF.

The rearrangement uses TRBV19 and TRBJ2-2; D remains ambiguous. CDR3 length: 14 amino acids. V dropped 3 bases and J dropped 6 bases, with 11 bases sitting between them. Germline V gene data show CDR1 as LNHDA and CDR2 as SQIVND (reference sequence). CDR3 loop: CASSMQSQAGELFF. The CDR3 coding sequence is TGTGCCAGTAGTATGCAGAGTCAGGCCGGGGAGCTGTTTTTT.

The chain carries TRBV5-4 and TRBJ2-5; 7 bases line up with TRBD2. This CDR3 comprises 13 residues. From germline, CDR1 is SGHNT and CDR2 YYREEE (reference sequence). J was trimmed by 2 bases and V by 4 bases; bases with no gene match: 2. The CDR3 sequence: CASSPGGQETQYF. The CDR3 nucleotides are TGTGCCAGCAGCCCGGGAGGTCAAGAGACCCAGTACTTC.

CDR3 in DNA: TGTGCCAGCAGTTGGAACAGTGGCGAGCAGTACTTC. Residues: CASSWNSGEQYF. V gene TRBV5-6 combines with J gene TRBJ2-7; no definite D call. V shed 5 bases and J shed 6 bases, with 12 bases lying between them. From germline, CDR1 is SGHDT and CDR2 YYEEEE. This CDR3 comprises 12 residues.

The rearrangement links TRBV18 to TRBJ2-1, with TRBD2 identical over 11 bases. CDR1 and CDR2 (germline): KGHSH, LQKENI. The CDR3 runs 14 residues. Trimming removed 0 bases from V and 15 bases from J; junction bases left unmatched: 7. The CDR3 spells CASSPPSTGTSGFF. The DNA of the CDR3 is TGTGCCAGCTCACCACCCTCGACCGGGACTAGCGGGTTCTTC.

CDR3 DNA sequence: TGCGCCAGCAGCCAAGAAGTTCAGGGCTCCTACGAGCAGTACTTC. Its translation is CASSQEVQGSYEQYF. The chain links TRBV4-3 to TRBJ2-7, with D possibly matching TRBD1 (5 bases). The germline CDR1 and CDR2 sequences are LGHNA and YSLEER. The ends were cut back, 0 bases at V and 0 bases at J, with 9 bases in the middle. The CDR3 totals 15 residues.

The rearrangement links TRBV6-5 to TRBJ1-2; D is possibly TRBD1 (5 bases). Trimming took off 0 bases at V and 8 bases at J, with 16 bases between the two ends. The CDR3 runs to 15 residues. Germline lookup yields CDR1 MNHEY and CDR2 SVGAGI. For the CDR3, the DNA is TGTGCCAGCAGTTACTCCGGCAGGGCCATGCGGGGCTACACCTTC. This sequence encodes CASSYSGRAMRGYTF.

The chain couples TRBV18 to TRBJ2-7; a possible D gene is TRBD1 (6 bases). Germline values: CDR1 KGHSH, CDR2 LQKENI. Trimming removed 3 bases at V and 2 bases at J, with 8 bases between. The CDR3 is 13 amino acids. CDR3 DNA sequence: TGTGCCAGCTCACCCGGGACACCCTACGAGCAGTACTTC. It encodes CASSPGTPYEQYF. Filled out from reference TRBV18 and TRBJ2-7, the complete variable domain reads NAGVMQNPRHLVRRRGQEARLRCSPMKGHSHVYWYRQLPEEGLKFMVYLQKENIIDESGMPKERFSAEFPKEGPSILRIQQVVRGDSAAYFCASSPGTPYEQYFGPGTRLTVT.

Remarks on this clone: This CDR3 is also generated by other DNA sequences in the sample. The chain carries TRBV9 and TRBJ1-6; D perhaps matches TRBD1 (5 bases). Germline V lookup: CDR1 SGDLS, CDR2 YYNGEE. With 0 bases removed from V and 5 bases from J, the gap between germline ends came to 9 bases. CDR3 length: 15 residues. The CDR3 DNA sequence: TGTGCCAGCAGCGTAGGGCCGGGGGATAATTCACCCCTCCACTTT. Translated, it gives CASSVGPGDNSPLHF.

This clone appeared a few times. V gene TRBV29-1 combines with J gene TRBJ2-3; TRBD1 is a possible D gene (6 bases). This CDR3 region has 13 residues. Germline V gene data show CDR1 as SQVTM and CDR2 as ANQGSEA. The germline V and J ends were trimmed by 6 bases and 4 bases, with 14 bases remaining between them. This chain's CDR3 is CSVNWGLADTQYF. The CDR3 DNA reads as TGCAGCGTAAACTGGGGGCTGGCAGATACGCAGTATTTT.

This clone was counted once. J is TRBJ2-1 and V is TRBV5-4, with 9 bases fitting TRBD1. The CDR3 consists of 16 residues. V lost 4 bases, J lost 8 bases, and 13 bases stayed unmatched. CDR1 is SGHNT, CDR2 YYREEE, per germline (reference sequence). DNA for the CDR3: TGTGCCAGCAGCCTGGATGGGGGGACAGGGTTCTATGAGCAGTTCTTC. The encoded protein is CASSLDGGTGFYEQFF.

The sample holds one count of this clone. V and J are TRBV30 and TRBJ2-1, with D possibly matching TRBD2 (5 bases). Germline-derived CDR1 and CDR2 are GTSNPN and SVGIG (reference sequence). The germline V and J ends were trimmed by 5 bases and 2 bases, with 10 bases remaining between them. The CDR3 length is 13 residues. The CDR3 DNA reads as TGTGCCTGGGCTTTCGGGGCCTACAATGAGCAGTTCTTC. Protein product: CAWAFGAYNEQFF. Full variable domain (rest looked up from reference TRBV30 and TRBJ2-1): SQTIHQWPATLVQPVGSPLSLECTVEGTSNPNLYWYRQAAGRGLQLLFYSVGIGQISSEVPQNLSASRPQDRQFILSSKKLLLSDSGFYLCAWAFGAYNEQFFGPGTRLTVL.

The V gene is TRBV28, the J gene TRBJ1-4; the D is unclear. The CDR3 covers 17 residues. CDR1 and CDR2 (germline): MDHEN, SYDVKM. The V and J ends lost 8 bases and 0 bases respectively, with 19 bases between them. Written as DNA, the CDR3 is TGTGCCAGCGCCTCGGGGTCCTGGCTTGCAACTAATGAAAAACTGTTTTTT. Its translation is CASASGSWLATNEKLFF.

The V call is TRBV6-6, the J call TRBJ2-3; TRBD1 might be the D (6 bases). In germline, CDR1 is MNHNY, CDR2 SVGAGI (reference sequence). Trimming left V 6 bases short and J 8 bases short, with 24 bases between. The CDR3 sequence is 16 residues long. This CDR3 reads CASSLGTGYSFGTQYF. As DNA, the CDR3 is TGTGCCAGCAGCTTAGGCACAGGGTATTCCTTTGGTACGCAGTATTTT.